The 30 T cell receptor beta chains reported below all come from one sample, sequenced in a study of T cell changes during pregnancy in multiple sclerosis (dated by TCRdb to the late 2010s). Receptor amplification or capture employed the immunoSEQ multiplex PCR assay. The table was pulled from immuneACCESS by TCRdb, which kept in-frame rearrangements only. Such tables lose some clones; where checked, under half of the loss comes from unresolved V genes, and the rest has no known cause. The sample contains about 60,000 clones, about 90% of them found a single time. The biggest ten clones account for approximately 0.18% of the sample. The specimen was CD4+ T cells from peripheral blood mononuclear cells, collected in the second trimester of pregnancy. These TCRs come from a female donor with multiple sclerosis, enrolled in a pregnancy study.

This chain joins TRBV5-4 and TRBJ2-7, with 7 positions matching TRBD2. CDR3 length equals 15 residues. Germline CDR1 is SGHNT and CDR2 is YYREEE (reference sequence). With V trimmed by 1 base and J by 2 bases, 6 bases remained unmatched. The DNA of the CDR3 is TGTGCCAGCAGCTTGAAGGCGGGAGCTGCCTACGAGCAGTACTTC. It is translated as CASSLKAGAAYEQYF.

CDR3 amino acids: CASSLGSPSGSGRQETQYF. The DNA of the CDR3 is TGTGCCAGCAGTTTAGGGTCCCCTAGCGGGAGCGGAAGGCAAGAGACCCAGTACTTC. V gene TRBV27 combines with J gene TRBJ2-5, with 10 bases aligning to TRBD2. Germline-derived CDR1 and CDR2 are MNHEY and SMNVEV (reference sequence). This CDR3 has 19 amino acids. Trimming at V came to 2 bases and at J to 2 bases, leaving 14 bases not matched to a gene.

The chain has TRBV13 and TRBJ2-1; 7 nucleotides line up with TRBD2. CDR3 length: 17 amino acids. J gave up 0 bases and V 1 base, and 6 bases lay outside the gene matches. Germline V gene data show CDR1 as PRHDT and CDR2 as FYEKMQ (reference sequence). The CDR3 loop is CASSLELADRSYNEQFF. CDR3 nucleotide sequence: TGTGCCAGCAGCTTAGAGCTAGCGGACCGCTCCTACAATGAGCAGTTCTTC.

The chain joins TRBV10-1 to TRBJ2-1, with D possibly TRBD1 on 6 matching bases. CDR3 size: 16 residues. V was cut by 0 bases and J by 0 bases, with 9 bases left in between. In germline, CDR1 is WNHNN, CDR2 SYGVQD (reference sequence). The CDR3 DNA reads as TGCGCCAGCAGTGAGTCGGCGGACAGCTCCTACAATGAGCAGTTCTTC. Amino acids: CASSESADSSYNEQFF.

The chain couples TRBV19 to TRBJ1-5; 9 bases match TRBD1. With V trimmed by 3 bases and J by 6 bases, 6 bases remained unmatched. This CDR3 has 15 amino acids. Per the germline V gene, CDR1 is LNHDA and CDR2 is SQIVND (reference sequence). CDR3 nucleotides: TGTGCCAGTAGTATCTTGACAGGGGGTGGTCAGCCCCAGCATTTT. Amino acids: CASSILTGGGQPQHF.

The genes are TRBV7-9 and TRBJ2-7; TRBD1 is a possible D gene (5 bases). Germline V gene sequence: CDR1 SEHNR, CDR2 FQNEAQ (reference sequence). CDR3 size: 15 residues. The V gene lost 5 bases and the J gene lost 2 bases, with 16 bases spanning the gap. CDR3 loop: CASSDVTGRPYEQYF. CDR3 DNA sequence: TGTGCCAGCAGCGACGTTACAGGTCGCCCCTACGAGCAGTACTTC.

CDR3 in amino acids: CASSLTDRLGNTEAFF. As DNA, the CDR3 is TGTGCCAGCAGTTTAACGGACAGGTTGGGGAACACTGAAGCTTTCTTT. This chain links TRBV27 with TRBJ1-1, with 7 bases matching TRBD1. This CDR3 is 16 amino acids long. CDR1 is MNHEY, CDR2 SMNVEV, per germline (reference sequence). V lost 2 bases and J lost 1; bases outside the gene matches: 7.

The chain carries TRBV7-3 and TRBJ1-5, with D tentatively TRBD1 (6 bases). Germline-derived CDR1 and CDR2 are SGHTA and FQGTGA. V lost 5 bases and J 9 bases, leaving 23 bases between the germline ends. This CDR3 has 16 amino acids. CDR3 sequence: CASSQPPDSLVGPQHF. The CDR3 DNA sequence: TGTGCCAGCAGCCAGCCACCGGACAGTCTCGTTGGGCCCCAGCATTTT.

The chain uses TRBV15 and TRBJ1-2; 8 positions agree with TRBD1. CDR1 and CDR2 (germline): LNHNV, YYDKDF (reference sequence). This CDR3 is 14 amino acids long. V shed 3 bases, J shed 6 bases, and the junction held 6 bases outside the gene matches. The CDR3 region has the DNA TGTGCCACCAGCAGGGACAGGGAGGAGGATGGCTACACCTTC. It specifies CATSRDREEDGYTF.

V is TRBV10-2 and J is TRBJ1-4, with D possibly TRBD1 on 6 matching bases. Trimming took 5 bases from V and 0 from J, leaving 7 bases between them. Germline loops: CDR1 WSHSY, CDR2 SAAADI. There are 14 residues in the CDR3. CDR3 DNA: TGCGCCAGCAGTAGGACAGCAACTAATGAAAAACTGTTTTTT. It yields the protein CASSRTATNEKLFF.

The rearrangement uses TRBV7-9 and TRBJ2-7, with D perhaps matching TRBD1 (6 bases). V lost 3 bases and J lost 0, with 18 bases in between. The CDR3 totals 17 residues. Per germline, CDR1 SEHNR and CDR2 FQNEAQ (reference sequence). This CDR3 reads CASSFVSGTRISYEQYF. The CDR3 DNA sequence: TGTGCCAGCAGCTTTGTGTCAGGGACAAGAATCTCCTACGAGCAGTACTTC. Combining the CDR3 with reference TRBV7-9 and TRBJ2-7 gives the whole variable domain DTGVSQNPRHKITKRGQNVTFRCDPISEHNRLYWYRQTLGQGPEFLTYFQNEAQLEKSRLLSDRFSAERPKGSFSTLEIQRTEQGDSAMYLCASSFVSGTRISYEQYFGPGTRLTVT.

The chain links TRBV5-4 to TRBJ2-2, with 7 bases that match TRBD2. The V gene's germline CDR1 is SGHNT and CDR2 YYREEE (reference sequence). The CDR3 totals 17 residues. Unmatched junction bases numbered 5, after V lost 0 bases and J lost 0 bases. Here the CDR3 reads CASSLVAGATNTGELFF. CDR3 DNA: TGTGCCAGCAGCTTGGTGGCGGGAGCTACGAACACCGGGGAGCTGTTTTTT.

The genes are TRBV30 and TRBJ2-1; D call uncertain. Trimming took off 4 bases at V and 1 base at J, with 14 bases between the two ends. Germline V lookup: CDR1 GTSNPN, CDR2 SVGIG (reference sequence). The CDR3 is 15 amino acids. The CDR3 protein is CAWKFRERSYNEQFF. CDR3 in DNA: TGTGCCTGGAAATTTCGCGAACGGTCCTACAATGAGCAGTTCTTC.

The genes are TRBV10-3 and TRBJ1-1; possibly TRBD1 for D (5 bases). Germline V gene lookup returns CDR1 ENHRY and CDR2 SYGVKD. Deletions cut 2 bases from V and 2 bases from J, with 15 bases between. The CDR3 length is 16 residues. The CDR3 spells CAISEGYGQGNTEAFF. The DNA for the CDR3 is TGTGCCATCAGTGAGGGGTATGGGCAGGGTAACACTGAAGCTTTCTTT.

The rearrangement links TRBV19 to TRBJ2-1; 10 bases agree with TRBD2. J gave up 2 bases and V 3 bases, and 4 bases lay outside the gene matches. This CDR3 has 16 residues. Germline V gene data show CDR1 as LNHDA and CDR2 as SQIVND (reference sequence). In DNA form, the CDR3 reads TGTGCCAGTAGTATTAGGCTAGCGGGAGCCTACAATGAGCAGTTCTTC. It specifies CASSIRLAGAYNEQFF.

The DNA for the CDR3 is TGTGCCAGCTCACCAACAGGTGTCACAGATACGCAGTATTTT. Its translation is CASSPTGVTDTQYF. V is TRBV18 and J is TRBJ2-3; perhaps TRBD1 as D (5 bases). Germline V gene lookup returns CDR1 KGHSH and CDR2 LQKENI. The CDR3 spans 14 residues. The V end lost 2 bases, the J end lost 2 bases, and 8 bases lay between the germline ends.

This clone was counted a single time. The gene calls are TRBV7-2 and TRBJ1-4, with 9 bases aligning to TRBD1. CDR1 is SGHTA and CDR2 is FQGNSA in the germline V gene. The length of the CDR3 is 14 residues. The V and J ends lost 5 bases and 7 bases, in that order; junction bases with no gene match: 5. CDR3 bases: TGTGCCAGCAGCCGGAGACAGGGGGGTGAAAAACTGTTTTTT. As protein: CASSRRQGGEKLFF.

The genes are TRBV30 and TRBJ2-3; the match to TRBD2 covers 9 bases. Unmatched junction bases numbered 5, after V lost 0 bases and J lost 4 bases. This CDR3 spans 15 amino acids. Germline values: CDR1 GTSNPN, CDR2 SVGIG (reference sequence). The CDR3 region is CAWSVDSGSADTQYF. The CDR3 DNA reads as TGTGCCTGGAGTGTGGATAGCGGGAGTGCAGATACGCAGTATTTT.

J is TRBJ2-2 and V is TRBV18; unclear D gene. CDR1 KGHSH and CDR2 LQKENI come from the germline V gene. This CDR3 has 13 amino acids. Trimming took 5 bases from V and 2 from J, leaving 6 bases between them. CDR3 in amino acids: CASSVSNTGELFF. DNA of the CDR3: TGTGCCAGCTCAGTGAGTAACACCGGGGAGCTGTTTTTT.

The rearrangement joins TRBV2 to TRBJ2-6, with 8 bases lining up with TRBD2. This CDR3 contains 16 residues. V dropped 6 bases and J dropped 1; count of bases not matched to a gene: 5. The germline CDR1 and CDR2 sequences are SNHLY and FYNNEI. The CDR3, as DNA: TGTGCCAGCAGGCGGGGGGCCGAATCTGGGGCCAACGTCCTGACTTTC. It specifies CASRRGAESGANVLTF.

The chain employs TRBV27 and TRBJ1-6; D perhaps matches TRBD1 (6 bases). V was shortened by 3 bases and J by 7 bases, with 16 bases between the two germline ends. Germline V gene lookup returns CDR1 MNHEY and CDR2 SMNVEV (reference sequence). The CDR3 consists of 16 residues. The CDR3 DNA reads TGTGCCAGCAGTTTCTGGGCGGGGGCTGGGAATTCACCCCTCCACTTT. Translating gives CASSFWAGAGNSPLHF.

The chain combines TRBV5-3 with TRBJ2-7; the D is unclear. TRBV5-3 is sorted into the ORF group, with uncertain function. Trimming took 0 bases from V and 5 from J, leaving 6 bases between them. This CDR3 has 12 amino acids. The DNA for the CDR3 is TGTGCCAGAAGCTTGGGCCAGGACGAGCAGTACTTC. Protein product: CARSLGQDEQYF.

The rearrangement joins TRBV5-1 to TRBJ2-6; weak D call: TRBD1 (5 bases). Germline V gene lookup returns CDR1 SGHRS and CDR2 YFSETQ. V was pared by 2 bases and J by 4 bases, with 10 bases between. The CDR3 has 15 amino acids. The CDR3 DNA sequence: TGCGCCAGCAGCTTAGGGGATCTCGGGGCCAACGTCCTGACTTTC. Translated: CASSLGDLGANVLTF.

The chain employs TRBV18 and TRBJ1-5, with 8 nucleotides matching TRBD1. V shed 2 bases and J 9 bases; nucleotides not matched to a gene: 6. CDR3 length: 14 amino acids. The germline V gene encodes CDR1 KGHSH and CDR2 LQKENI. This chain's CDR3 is CASSPGQGGWPQHF. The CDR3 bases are TGTGCCAGCTCACCAGGACAGGGAGGATGGCCCCAGCATTTT.

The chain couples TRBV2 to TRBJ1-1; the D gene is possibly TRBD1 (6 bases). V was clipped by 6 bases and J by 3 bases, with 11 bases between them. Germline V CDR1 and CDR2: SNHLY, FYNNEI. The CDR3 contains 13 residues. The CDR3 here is CASSQGWDTEAFF. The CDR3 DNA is TGTGCCAGCAGCCAGGGGTGGGACACTGAAGCTTTCTTT.

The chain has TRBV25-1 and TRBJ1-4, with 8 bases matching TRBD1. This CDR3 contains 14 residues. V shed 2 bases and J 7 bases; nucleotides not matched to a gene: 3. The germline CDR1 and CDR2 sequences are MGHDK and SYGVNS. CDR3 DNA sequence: TGTGCCAGCAGTGAACAGGGGGCGGTTGAAAAACTGTTTTTT. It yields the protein CASSEQGAVEKLFF.

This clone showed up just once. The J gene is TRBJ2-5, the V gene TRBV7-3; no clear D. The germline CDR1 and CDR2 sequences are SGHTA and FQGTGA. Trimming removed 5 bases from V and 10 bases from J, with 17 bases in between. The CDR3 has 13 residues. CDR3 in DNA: TGTGCCAGCAGCCAAAACGCCGAGAGTAACCAGTACTTC. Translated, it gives CASSQNAESNQYF.

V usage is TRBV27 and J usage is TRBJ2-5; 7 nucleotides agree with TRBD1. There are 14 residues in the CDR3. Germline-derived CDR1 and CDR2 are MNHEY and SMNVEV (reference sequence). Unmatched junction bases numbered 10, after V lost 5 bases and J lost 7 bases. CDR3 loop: CASSLDRSYRTQYF. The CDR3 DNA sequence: TGTGCCAGCAGTCTGGACAGGTCGTACCGGACCCAGTACTTC.

In DNA, the CDR3 is TGTGCCAGCAGTTACCGGGGGTCTTGGGAGACCCAGTACTTC. Translating gives CASSYRGSWETQYF. This chain uses TRBV6-6 with TRBJ2-5; TRBD2 is a possible D gene (6 bases). This CDR3 spans 14 amino acids. From germline, CDR1 is MNHNY and CDR2 SVGAGI (reference sequence). V was cut by 2 bases and J by 5 bases, with 12 bases left in between.

The CDR3 loop is CATSRDRTSLGAFF. CDR3 in DNA: TGTGCCACCAGCAGAGATAGGACATCCCTGGGAGCTTTCTTT. J is TRBJ1-1 and V is TRBV15; a possible D gene is TRBD1 (5 bases). With 0 bases removed from V and 10 bases from J, the gap between germline ends came to 15 bases. In germline, CDR1 is LNHNV, CDR2 YYDKDF (reference sequence). This CDR3 has 14 amino acids.